Listed here are 32 T cell receptor beta chains from one sample, sequenced in a study of blood T cell repertoires in COVID-19. Assay: immunoSEQ multiplex PCR; the TCRdb copy retains only in-frame clones and omits some. The sample lists roughly 350,000 clones, more than 75% occurring once. Sequencing input: peripheral blood. Receptor source: a woman aged 45-60 years with active or convalescent COVID-19.

The chain couples TRBV4-3 to TRBJ1-2; 7 bases line up with TRBD1. The ends lost 4 bases at V and 5 bases at J; junction bases unmatched: 13. This CDR3 comprises 16 residues. Germline V gives CDR1 LGHNA, CDR2 YSLEER. The CDR3 DNA sequence: TGCGCCAGCAGCCGAACGAGGGACAGCAAAGGATATGGCTACACCTTC. Its translation is CASSRTRDSKGYGYTF.

In the case of this clone: Additional DNA sequences in this sample encode the identical CDR3. The gene calls are TRBV27 and TRBJ1-1; tentative D call: TRBD1 (5 bases). The V end was cut by 0 bases, the J end by 3 bases, with 8 bases between. CDR1 and CDR2 (germline): MNHEY, SMNVEV (reference sequence). This CDR3 region has 14 residues. CDR3 in DNA: TGTGCCAGCAGTTTATCGCGGGGGGACACTGAAGCTTTCTTT. It translates to CASSLSRGDTEAFF.

The chain has TRBV20-1 and TRBJ1-2, with 7 bases aligning to TRBD1. V lost 4 bases to trimming and J lost 8 bases; unmatched junction nucleotides: 4. CDR3 length: 11 residues. Germline CDR1 is DFQATT and CDR2 is SNEGSKA (reference sequence). The DNA of the CDR3 is TGCAGTGCTATCGGGACAGCCGGCTACACCTTC. It translates to CSAIGTAGYTF.

The chain joins TRBV21-1 to TRBJ2-3; whether TRBD2, the table's D call, matches the DNA was not checked. TRBV21-1 is listed as a pseudogene. The CDR3 is 16 amino acids. CDR3 nucleotides: TGTGCCAGCAGTCGCCCCCTGGAGGGGCGGGAAGATACGCAGTATTTT. Amino acids: CASSRPLEGREDTQYF.

The chain recombines TRBV7-2 with TRBJ1-5; the D gene is possibly TRBD1 (5 bases). V lost 5 bases and J lost 1, with 12 bases in between. The CDR3 spans 15 residues. Germline lookup yields CDR1 SGHTA and CDR2 FQGNSA. In DNA, the CDR3 is TGTGCCAGCAGCCCCGACAGAGGCAGCAATCAGCCCCAGCATTTT. Protein: CASSPDRGSNQPQHF. Combining the CDR3 with reference TRBV7-2 and TRBJ1-5 gives the whole variable domain GAGVSQSPSNKVTEKGKDVELRCDPISGHTALYWYRQSLGQGLEFLIYFQGNSAPDKSGLPSDRFSAERTGGSVSTLTIQRTQQEDSAVYLCASSPDRGSNQPQHFGDGTRLSIL.

The gene calls are TRBV2 and TRBJ2-5, with 7 positions matching TRBD1. This CDR3 contains 11 residues. J was trimmed by 1 base and V by 11 bases; bases with no gene match: 1. CDR1 and CDR2 from the germline V gene are SNHLY and FYNNEI. The CDR3 DNA sequence: TGTGCCGGGACAGCCCAAGAGACCCAGTACTTC. Its protein product is CAGTAQETQYF.

This rearrangement joins TRBV27 to TRBJ2-3; the match to TRBD2 covers 9 bases. Germline values: CDR1 MNHEY, CDR2 SMNVEV (reference sequence). The CDR3 contains 17 residues. Trimming removed 3 bases from V and 3 bases from J; junction bases left unmatched: 10. Here the CDR3 reads CASSLQFSGSPTDTQYF. CDR3 DNA sequence: TGTGCCAGCAGTTTGCAATTTAGCGGGAGTCCTACAGATACGCAGTATTTT.

The J gene is TRBJ1-1, the V gene TRBV6-5; possibly TRBD1 for D (5 bases). The CDR3 loop spans 13 amino acids. V was trimmed by 5 bases and J by 5 bases, leaving 12 bases between them. Looked up from germline, CDR1 is MNHEY and CDR2 is SVGAGI. For the CDR3, the DNA is TGTGCCAGCAGTAGGACATCGAGAACTGAAGCTTTCTTT. Translation: CASSRTSRTEAFF.

The V and J genes are TRBV9 and TRBJ1-5, with D unclear. The CDR3 is 17 amino acids. Germline V gene lookup returns CDR1 SGDLS and CDR2 YYNGEE. Between the trimmed V and J ends, which lost 0 bases and 3 bases, there was a span of 16 bases. CDR3 coding DNA: TGTGCCAGCAGCGTAGATTCGGTCCCCACGTACAATCAGCCCCAGCATTTT. This encodes CASSVDSVPTYNQPQHF.

This chain links TRBV28 with TRBJ1-6, with 10 nucleotides matching TRBD1. The CDR3 totals 16 residues. Losses at the gene ends were 1 base for V and 7 bases for J; bases not matched to a gene: 4. Germline V gene data show CDR1 as MDHEN and CDR2 as SYDVKM. The chain's CDR3 is CASSLLVGQGNSPLHF. The CDR3 DNA sequence: TGTGCCAGCAGTTTATTGGTGGGACAGGGGAATTCACCCCTCCACTTT.

The chain employs TRBV28 and TRBJ2-2; a weak D match, TRBD1 (6 bases). The CDR3 contains 14 residues. The V gene's germline CDR1 is MDHEN and CDR2 SYDVKM. Trimming removed 5 bases from V and 11 bases from J, with 18 bases in between. The CDR3 reads CASSPRTVHQELFF. The CDR3 coding sequence is TGTGCCAGCAGTCCCCGGACAGTACACCAAGAGCTGTTTTTT.

The CDR3 sequence: CASSQGPGGSGGDETQYF. For the CDR3, the DNA is TGTGCCAGCAGCCAAGGCCCGGGGGGTAGCGGGGGAGACGAGACCCAGTACTTC. The rearrangement links TRBV4-2 to TRBJ2-5; 9 bases are a match to TRBD2. The CDR3 has 18 residues. Trimming cost V 1 base and J 5 bases; bases outside gene matches: 14. Per germline, CDR1 LGHNA and CDR2 YNFKEQ.

The rearrangement links TRBV7-8 to TRBJ1-3, with a weak D call TRBD1 (6 bases). Looked up from germline, CDR1 is SGHVS and CDR2 is FQNEAQ. V was clipped by 3 bases and J by 2 bases, with 14 bases between them. CDR3 length: 16 residues. The CDR3 region is CASSFNRVDTGNTIYF. The CDR3 coding sequence is TGTGCCAGCAGCTTCAACAGGGTAGACACTGGAAACACCATATATTTT.

This sequence joins TRBV27 and TRBJ1-6, with D unclear. The CDR3 is 14 residues long. Germline loops: CDR1 MNHEY, CDR2 SMNVEV (reference sequence). V lost 1 base to trimming and J lost 10 bases, with 11 bases between them. The CDR3: CASSLLEGKSPLHF. The CDR3 coding sequence is TGTGCCAGCAGTTTATTGGAGGGAAAGTCACCCCTCCACTTT.

The sample holds a few counts of this clone. The rearrangement joins TRBV7-3 to TRBJ2-2; possible D gene TRBD1, 6 bases. CDR3 size: 14 residues. V was trimmed by 10 bases and J by 3 bases, leaving 15 bases between them. CDR1 is SGHTA and CDR2 is FQGTGA in the germline V gene. The CDR3 here is CATRLQGHTGELFF. CDR3 in DNA: TGTGCCACAAGGTTACAGGGCCACACCGGGGAGCTGTTTTTT.

CDR3 sequence (DNA): TGTGCCAGCAGCCGGGGACAGGGACGTGGCTACACCTTC. It encodes CASSRGQGRGYTF. The chain joins TRBV12-3 or TRBV12-4 to TRBJ1-2, with 9 bases identical to TRBD1. The CDR3 length is 13 residues. Germline trimming cut 6 bases from V and 7 bases from J; bases unmatched to any gene: 6.

The chain carries TRBV7-6 and TRBJ2-5, with D tentatively TRBD2 (6 bases). V gave up 1 base and J gave up 1 base, with 13 bases separating them. The CDR3 length is 16 residues. The germline V gene has CDR1 SGHVS and CDR2 FNYEAQ. CDR3 in DNA: TGTGCCAGCAGCTTAGAAAGGGGACTGGCCCAAGAGACCCAGTACTTC. Protein product: CASSLERGLAQETQYF. Supplemented by reference TRBV7-6 and TRBJ2-5, the full variable domain reads GAGVSQSPRYKVTKRGQDVALRCDPISGHVSLYWYRQALGQGPEFLTYFNYEAQQDKSGLPNDRFSAERPEGSISTLTIQRTEQRDSAMYRCASSLERGLAQETQYFGPGTRLLVL.

The chain employs TRBV7-9 and TRBJ2-7, with D tentatively TRBD2 (6 bases). Trimming pared 5 bases from V and 0 bases from J, leaving 14 bases between. The CDR3 loop spans 15 amino acids. The V gene's germline CDR1 is SEHNR and CDR2 FQNEAQ (reference sequence). As DNA, the CDR3 is TGTGCCAGCAGCCCCTCTCCCGGGGGCTCCTACGAGCAGTACTTC. The encoded protein is CASSPSPGGSYEQYF.

This sequence joins TRBV13 and TRBJ1-1, with 10 bases that match TRBD1. Germline CDR1 reads PRHDT; CDR2 reads FYEKMQ (reference sequence). The CDR3 extends over 14 amino acids. With V trimmed by 6 bases and J by 7 bases, 8 bases remained unmatched. The CDR3 DNA follows: TGTGCCAGCAGTCCGGGACAGGGGTTGGGTGAAGCTTTCTTT. This translates into CASSPGQGLGEAFF.

The V gene is TRBV3-1 (or the pseudogene TRBV3-2), the J gene TRBJ2-7; D may be TRBD2 (5 bases). Germline-derived CDR1 and CDR2 are LGHDT and YNNKEL (reference sequence). Trimming stripped 1 base from V and 3 bases from J, with 7 bases between. This CDR3 is built from 13 residues. The CDR3 coding sequence is TGTGCCAGCAGCCAAGGGACTGACTACGAGCAGTACTTC. It codes for CASSQGTDYEQYF.

The chain recombines TRBV19 with TRBJ2-2, with a possible D match to TRBD2 (6 bases). The CDR3 spans 15 residues. Germline V lookup: CDR1 LNHDA, CDR2 SQIVND (reference sequence). Trimming stripped 5 bases from V and 1 base from J, with 11 bases between. In DNA, the CDR3 is TGTGCCAGTAGTTCAGGGCGGGAGAACACCGGGGAGCTGTTTTTT. This encodes CASSSGRENTGELFF.

This chain connects TRBV15 to TRBJ1-6; weak D call: TRBD1 (5 bases). Germline-derived CDR1 and CDR2 are LNHNV and YYDKDF (reference sequence). The CDR3 runs 17 residues. V shed 3 bases and J shed 0 bases, with 12 bases lying between them. The CDR3 loop reads CATSSQGVSSYNSPLHF. CDR3 coding DNA: TGTGCCACCAGCAGCCAAGGGGTTAGCTCCTATAATTCACCCCTCCACTTT.

V and J are TRBV4-2 and TRBJ2-2; possibly TRBD2 for D (6 bases). V was clipped by 0 bases and J by 5 bases, with 13 bases between them. The germline CDR1 and CDR2 sequences are LGHNA and YNFKEQ. This CDR3 is 16 amino acids long. The chain's CDR3 is CASSQEWTIPTGELFF. CDR3 coding DNA: TGTGCCAGCAGCCAAGAATGGACTATACCGACCGGGGAGCTGTTTTTT.

The rearrangement uses TRBV30 and TRBJ1-5; D gene ambiguous. Trimming removed 4 bases at V and 5 bases at J, with 12 bases between. The CDR3 is 13 residues long. Germline V gene lookup returns CDR1 GTSNPN and CDR2 SVGIG (reference sequence). DNA for the CDR3: TGTGCCTGGAAGTCGGGGTCGGATCAGCCCCAGCATTTT. Encoded protein: CAWKSGSDQPQHF.

The chain couples TRBV6-5 to TRBJ1-4, with 7 bases matching TRBD1. This CDR3 comprises 14 residues. J was trimmed by 4 bases and V by 4 bases; bases with no gene match: 3. CDR1 and CDR2 (germline): MNHEY, SVGAGI. CDR3 DNA sequence: TGTGCCAGCAGTTCCGGGACAGTTAATGAAAAACTGTTTTTT. Encoded protein: CASSSGTVNEKLFF.

The table lists this clone with a few counts. The chain is built from TRBV5-4 and TRBJ2-5; 8 nucleotides match TRBD2. With V trimmed by 4 bases and J by 1 base, 3 bases remained unmatched. Germline CDR1 SGHNT, CDR2 YYREEE (reference sequence). The CDR3 loop spans 14 amino acids. CDR3 protein: CASSPGGSQETQYF. The CDR3 nucleotides are TGTGCCAGCAGCCCGGGGGGGTCCCAAGAGACCCAGTACTTC.

A note on this clone: Other DNA sequences in the sample encode the same CDR3. The V gene is TRBV19, the J gene TRBJ1-1, with a tentative D call TRBD1 (5 bases). This CDR3 spans 13 amino acids. V was shortened by 3 bases and J by 1 base, with 6 bases between the two germline ends. Germline V gene data show CDR1 as LNHDA and CDR2 as SQIVND (reference sequence). CDR3 protein: CASSMGPNTEAFF. DNA for the CDR3: TGTGCCAGTAGTATGGGGCCGAACACTGAAGCTTTCTTT.

The rearrangement joins TRBV19 to TRBJ1-5; D is perhaps TRBD1 (5 bases). Between the trimmed V and J ends, which lost 8 bases and 3 bases, there was a span of 14 bases. The CDR3 consists of 14 residues. Per germline, CDR1 LNHDA and CDR2 SQIVND (reference sequence). CDR3 loop: CASSLGGSNQPQHF. The CDR3 nucleotides are TGTGCCAGTTCCCTCGGGGGTTCCAATCAGCCCCAGCATTTT.

The CDR3 is CASSPWTSLDLTDTQYF. The CDR3 DNA reads as TGTGCCAGCAGCCCTTGGACTAGCTTGGATCTAACAGATACGCAGTATTTT. This chain links TRBV21-1 with TRBJ2-3; the table's D call of TRBD2 was not tested on the DNA. TRBV21-1 is given as a pseudogene. This CDR3 is built from 17 residues.

Only one count was recorded for this clone. The V gene is TRBV5-1, the J gene TRBJ2-5; the match to TRBD1 covers 8 bases. Trimming took 5 bases from V and 3 from J; bases not matched to a gene: 3. The CDR3 has 13 residues. Germline V gene sequence: CDR1 SGHRS, CDR2 YFSETQ. The CDR3 DNA is TGCGCCAGCAGGAAGACAGGGGAAGAGACCCAGTACTTC. Protein sequence: CASRKTGEETQYF.

The CDR3 sequence is CAISEQPGNPYYGYTF. In DNA, the CDR3 is TGTGCCATCAGTGAGCAACCAGGGAACCCGTACTATGGCTACACCTTC. V is TRBV10-3 and J is TRBJ1-2; a weak D match, TRBD1 (5 bases). Deletions cut 2 bases from V and 3 bases from J, with 16 bases between. From germline, CDR1 is ENHRY and CDR2 SYGVKD. This CDR3 is built from 16 residues.

The gene calls are TRBV7-2 and TRBJ2-3, with 7 bases fitting TRBD2. The J segment lost 6 bases and the V segment lost 3 bases, leaving 15 bases of the junction unmatched. This CDR3 is 17 amino acids long. From germline, CDR1 is SGHTA and CDR2 FQGNSA. CDR3 loop: CASSFDGLVEEGDTQYF. CDR3 DNA sequence: TGTGCCAGCAGCTTCGACGGACTAGTTGAGGAGGGGGATACGCAGTATTTT.